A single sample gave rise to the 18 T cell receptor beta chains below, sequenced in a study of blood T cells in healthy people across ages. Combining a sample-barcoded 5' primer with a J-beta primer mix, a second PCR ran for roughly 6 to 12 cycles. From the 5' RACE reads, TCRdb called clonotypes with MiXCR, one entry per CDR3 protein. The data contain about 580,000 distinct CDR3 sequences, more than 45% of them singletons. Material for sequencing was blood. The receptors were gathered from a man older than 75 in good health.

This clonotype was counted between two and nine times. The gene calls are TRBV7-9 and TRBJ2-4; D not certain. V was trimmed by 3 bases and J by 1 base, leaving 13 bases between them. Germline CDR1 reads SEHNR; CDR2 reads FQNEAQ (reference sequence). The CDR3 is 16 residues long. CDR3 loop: CASSFGVVGAKNIQYF. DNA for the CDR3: TGTGCCAGCAGCTTCGGAGTAGTAGGGGCCAAAAACATTCAGTACTTC.

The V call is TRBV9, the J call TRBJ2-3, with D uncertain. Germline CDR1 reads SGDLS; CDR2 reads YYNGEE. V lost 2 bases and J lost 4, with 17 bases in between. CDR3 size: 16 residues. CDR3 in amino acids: CASSVGDGRGADTQYF. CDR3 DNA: TGTGCCAGCAGCGTTGGCGATGGGCGTGGGGCAGATACGCAGTATTTT.

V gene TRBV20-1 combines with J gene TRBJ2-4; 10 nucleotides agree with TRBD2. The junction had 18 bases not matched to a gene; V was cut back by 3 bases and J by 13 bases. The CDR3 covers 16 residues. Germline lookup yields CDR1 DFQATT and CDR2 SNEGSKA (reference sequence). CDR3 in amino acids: CSASPTVGLAGVEQYF. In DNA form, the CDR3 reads TGCAGTGCTAGCCCCACGGTAGGGCTAGCGGGAGTTGAGCAGTACTTC.

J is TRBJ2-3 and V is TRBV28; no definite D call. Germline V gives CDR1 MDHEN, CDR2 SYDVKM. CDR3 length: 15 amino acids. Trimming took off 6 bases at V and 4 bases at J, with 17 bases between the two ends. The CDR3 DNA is TGTGCCAGCAGCCTTCTTAGTAGGGTGGCAGATACGCAGTATTTT. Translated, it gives CASSLLSRVADTQYF.

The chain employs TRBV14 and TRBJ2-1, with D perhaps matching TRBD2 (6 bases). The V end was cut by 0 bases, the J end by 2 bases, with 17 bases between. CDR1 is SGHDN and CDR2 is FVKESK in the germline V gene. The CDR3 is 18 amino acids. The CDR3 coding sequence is TGTGCCAGCAGCCAAGAGTCCTACCGGCGGGGAGCCTACAATGAGCAGTTCTTC. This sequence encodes CASSQESYRRGAYNEQFF.

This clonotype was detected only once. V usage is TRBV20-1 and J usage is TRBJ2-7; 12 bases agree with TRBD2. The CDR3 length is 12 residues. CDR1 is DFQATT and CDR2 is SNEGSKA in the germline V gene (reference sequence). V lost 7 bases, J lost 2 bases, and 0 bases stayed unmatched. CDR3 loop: CSGTSGAYEQYF. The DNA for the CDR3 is TGCAGTGGGACTAGCGGGGCCTACGAGCAGTACTTC.

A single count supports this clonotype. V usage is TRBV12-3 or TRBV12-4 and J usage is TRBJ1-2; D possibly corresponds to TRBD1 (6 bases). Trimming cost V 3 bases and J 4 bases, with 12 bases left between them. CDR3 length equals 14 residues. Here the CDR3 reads CASSFGWGAYGYTF. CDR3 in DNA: TGTGCCAGCAGTTTTGGTTGGGGGGCCTATGGCTACACCTTC.

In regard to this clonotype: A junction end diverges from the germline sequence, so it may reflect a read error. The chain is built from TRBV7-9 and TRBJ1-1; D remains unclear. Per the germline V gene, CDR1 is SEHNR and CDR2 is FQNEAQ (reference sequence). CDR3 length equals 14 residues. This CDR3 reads CASSVASGNTEAFF. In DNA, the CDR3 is TGTGCCAGCAGCGTAGCATCGGGGAACACTGAAGCTTTCTTT.

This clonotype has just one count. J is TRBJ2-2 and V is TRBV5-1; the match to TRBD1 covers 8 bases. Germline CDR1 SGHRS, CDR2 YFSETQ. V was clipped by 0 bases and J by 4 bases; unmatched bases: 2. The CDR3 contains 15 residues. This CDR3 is CASSLAGGSTGELFF. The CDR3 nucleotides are TGCGCCAGCAGCTTGGCAGGGGGCAGCACCGGGGAGCTGTTTTTT. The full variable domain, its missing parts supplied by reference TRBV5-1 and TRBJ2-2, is KAGVTQTPRYLIKTRGQQVTLSCSPISGHRSVSWYQQTPGQGLQFLFEYFSETQRNKGNFPGRFSGRQFSNSRSEMNVSTLELGDSALYLCASSLAGGSTGELFFGEGSRLTVL.

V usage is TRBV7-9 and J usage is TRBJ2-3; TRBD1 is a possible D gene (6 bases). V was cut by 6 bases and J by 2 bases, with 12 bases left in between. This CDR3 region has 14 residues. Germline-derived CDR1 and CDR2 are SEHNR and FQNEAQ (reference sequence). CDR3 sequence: CASSTRDITDTQYF. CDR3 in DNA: TGTGCCAGCAGTACCCGGGACATCACAGATACGCAGTATTTT.

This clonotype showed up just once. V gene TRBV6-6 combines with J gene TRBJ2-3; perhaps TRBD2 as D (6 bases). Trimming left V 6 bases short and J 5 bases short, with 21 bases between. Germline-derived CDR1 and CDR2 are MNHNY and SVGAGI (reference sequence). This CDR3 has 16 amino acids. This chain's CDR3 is CASSRRGLTVLDTQYF. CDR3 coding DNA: TGTGCCAGCAGCCGAAGGGGACTCACCGTTTTAGATACGCAGTATTTT.

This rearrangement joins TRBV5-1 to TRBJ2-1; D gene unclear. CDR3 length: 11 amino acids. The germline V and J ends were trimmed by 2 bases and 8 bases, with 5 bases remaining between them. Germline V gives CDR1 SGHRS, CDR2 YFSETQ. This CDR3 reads CASSFGHEQFF. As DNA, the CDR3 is TGCGCCAGCAGCTTCGGGCATGAGCAGTTCTTC.

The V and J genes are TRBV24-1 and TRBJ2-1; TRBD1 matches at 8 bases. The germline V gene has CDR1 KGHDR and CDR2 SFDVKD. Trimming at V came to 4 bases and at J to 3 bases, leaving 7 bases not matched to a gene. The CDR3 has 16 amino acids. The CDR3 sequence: CATSDADRGFYNEQFF. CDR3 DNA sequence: TGTGCCACCAGTGACGCCGACAGGGGCTTCTACAATGAGCAGTTCTTC.

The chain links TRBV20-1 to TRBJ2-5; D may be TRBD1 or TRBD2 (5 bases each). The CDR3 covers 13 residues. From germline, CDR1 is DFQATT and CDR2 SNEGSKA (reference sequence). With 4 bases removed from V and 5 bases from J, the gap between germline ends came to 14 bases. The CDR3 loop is CSATDTGHETQYF. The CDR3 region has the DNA TGCAGTGCTACCGACACGGGGCACGAGACCCAGTACTTC.

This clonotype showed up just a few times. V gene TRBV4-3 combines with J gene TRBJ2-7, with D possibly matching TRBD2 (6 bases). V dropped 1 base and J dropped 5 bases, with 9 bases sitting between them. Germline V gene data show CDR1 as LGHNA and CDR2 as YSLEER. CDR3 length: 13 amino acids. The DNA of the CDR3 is TGCGCCAGCAGCCAAGGAACTAGCAACGAGCAGTACTTC. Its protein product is CASSQGTSNEQYF.

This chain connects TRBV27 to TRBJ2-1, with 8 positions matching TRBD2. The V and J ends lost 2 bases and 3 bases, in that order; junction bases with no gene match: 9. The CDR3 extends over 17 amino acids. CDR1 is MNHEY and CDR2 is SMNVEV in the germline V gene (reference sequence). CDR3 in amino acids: CASSLKLAAMGYNEQFF. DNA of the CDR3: TGTGCCAGCAGTTTAAAACTAGCGGCTATGGGCTACAATGAGCAGTTCTTC.

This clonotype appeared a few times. CDR3 protein: CASSLGGGGIYEQYF. DNA for the CDR3: TGTGCCAGCAGCTTAGGAGGTGGCGGTATTTACGAGCAGTACTTC. The chain recombines TRBV7-2 with TRBJ2-7, with no clear D. This CDR3 region has 15 residues. V was cut by 1 base and J by 4 bases, with 14 bases left in between. Germline-derived CDR1 and CDR2 are SGHTA and FQGNSA.

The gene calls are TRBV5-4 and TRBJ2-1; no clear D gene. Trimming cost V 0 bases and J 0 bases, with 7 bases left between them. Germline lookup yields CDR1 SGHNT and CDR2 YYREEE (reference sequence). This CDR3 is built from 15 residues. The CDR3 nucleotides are TGTGCCAGCAGCTTGGGACTCCACTCCTACAATGAGCAGTTCTTC. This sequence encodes CASSLGLHSYNEQFF.